This T cell receptor beta chain was captured by sequencing in a study of blood T cells in healthy people across ages. Notes on the study in general: When one million T cells were used, diversity estimates were thought to be underestimates. Per million T cells, TCR beta diversity dropped about linearly as age rose.

Trimming took 8 bases from V and 2 from J; bases not matched to a gene: 9. The CDR3 is made up of 15 amino acids. Germline loops: CDR1 MNHNS, CDR2 SASEGT. The study drew donors from healthy Caucasian individuals in Russia aged about 6 to 90. A J-beta primer mix and a sample-barcoded 5' primer were used in a second PCR of roughly 7 to 12 cycles. The template-switch adaptor was a 5' adaptor with 12 random nucleotides. It tagged each cDNA molecule. TCRdb re-analysed the 5' RACE reads in MiXCR, keeping a single row per CDR3 protein. In the table there are about 1,600,000 distinct CDR3 sequences, 42% of which are singletons. As regards this clonotype: The antigen remains undetermined.

This chain connects TRBV6-1 to TRBJ2-5; 9 nucleotides agree with TRBD1. The sample consisted of blood. The TCR sequence derives from a woman aged 18 to 35 in good health. The CDR3 DNA reads TGTGCCAGCCGTCAGGGGACAGGGCATCAAGAGACCCAGTACTTC. Protein product: CASRQGTGHQETQYF.